This T cell receptor beta chain was found in a study of blood T cell repertoires in COVID-19. Study-wide context: Collection of acute and convalescent COVID-19 samples took place in the United States, Italy and Spain. Sources were T cells, B-cell-depleted T cells, or PBMCs; the material itself was cDNA or gDNA.

This CDR3 is 12 amino acids long. Trimming stripped 5 bases from V and 6 bases from J, with 7 bases between. Authors' methods: Amplification of reference gene primers was used by the study to estimate nucleated cell counts. Sequencing used immunoSEQ multiplex PCR; TCRdb keeps in-frame clones, though not all of them. V and J calls and clone size are copied from that table; D and trimming were computed from the DNA. The sample lists 100,000 to 130,000 clones; approximately 88% were seen once. The receptor comes from a human donor in a cohort sampled during active COVID-19. The chain carries TRBV12-3 or TRBV12-4 and TRBJ1-4; tentative D call: TRBD1 (5 bases). Sequencing was done on a sample of peripheral blood. The CDR3 protein is CASSLQDEKLFF. Written as DNA, the CDR3 is TGTGCCAGCAGTCTACAGGATGAAAAACTGTTTTTT.